A single sample is the source of the 21 T cell receptor beta chains below, sequenced in a study of beta chain features in type 1 diabetes (dated by TCRdb to the late 2010s). Overall results and qualifications from the work: In all four CD4+ subsets, TCRB CDR3 length was moderately but significantly shorter in type 1 diabetes patients.

Their recognized antigens are unknown. The library was generated by the immunoSEQ multiplex PCR assay. All of the isolated RNA was reverse transcribed with the High Capacity cDNA Reverse Transcription Kit, so expressed TCRB transcripts were sequenced. The table comes from immuneACCESS by way of TCRdb, which keeps in-frame sequences with V and J called. Part of the clones is missing from these tables; in studies checked, under half for an unresolved V gene and the rest for unknown reasons. Counted in this sample were 100,000 to 150,000 clones; roughly 17% of them appeared once. Around 2.5% of the sample rests with the top ten. The specimen was central memory CD4+ T cells from blood. Receptor source: a man aged 18 to 35 with type 1 diabetes.

This chain connects TRBV7-9 to TRBJ2-7, with D uncertain. V lost 6 bases to trimming and J lost 3 bases, with 6 bases between them. Germline CDR1 and CDR2: SEHNR and FQNEAQ (reference sequence). The CDR3 totals 11 residues. This CDR3 reads CASRGYYEQYF. CDR3 coding DNA: TGTGCCAGCAGGGGCTACTACGAGCAGTACTTC.

As concerns this clone: This may stem from a read error, because a much larger clone lies one nucleotide away. This chain links TRBV9 with TRBJ2-5; 8 bases are a match to TRBD1. Looked up from germline, CDR1 is SGDLS and CDR2 is YYNGEE. This CDR3 spans 14 amino acids. V was clipped by 0 bases and J by 3 bases; unmatched bases: 1. Here the CDR3 reads CASSVGTGKETQYF. CDR3 in DNA: TGTGCCAGCAGCGTAGGGACAGGGAAAGAGACCCAGTACTTC.

The chain has TRBV5-1 and TRBJ2-3, with 8 bases lining up with TRBD2. This CDR3 contains 19 residues. Germline-derived CDR1 and CDR2 are SGHRS and YFSETQ. After removal of 0 bases from V and 0 bases from J, the junction contained 12 bases not matched to a gene. This CDR3 is CASSLVPSGRGKSTDTQYF. In DNA, the CDR3 is TGCGCCAGCAGCTTGGTGCCCAGCGGGAGAGGTAAAAGCACAGATACGCAGTATTTT.

Only a few counts were recorded for this clone. The V gene is TRBV30, the J gene TRBJ2-2; D perhaps matches TRBD1 (7 bases). This CDR3 has 14 amino acids. V was cut by 5 bases and J by 4 bases, with 14 bases left in between. The V gene's germline CDR1 is GTSNPN and CDR2 SVGIG (reference sequence). CDR3 protein: CAWAGTAPTGELFF. The CDR3 DNA sequence: TGTGCCTGGGCGGGGACAGCCCCCACCGGGGAGCTGTTTTTT.

V usage is TRBV7-2 and J usage is TRBJ2-3, with D possibly called TRBD1 or TRBD2 (5 bases each). Germline V lookup: CDR1 SGHTA, CDR2 FQGNSA. Trimming took 2 bases from V and 7 from J, leaving 16 bases between them. This CDR3 region has 15 residues. The CDR3 loop is CASSLSADGTYTQYF. DNA for the CDR3: TGTGCCAGCAGCTTATCGGCGGACGGGACCTATACGCAGTATTTT.

This clone was counted only a few times. The V call is TRBV18, the J call TRBJ1-6; D is uncertain. The CDR3 is 13 amino acids. Trimming removed 3 bases at V and 9 bases at J, with 9 bases between. CDR1 is KGHSH and CDR2 is LQKENI in the germline V gene. The CDR3 nucleotides read TGTGCCAGCTCACCCCCCACGATTTCACCCCTCCACTTT. This encodes CASSPPTISPLHF.

The table lists this clone with a few counts. The V gene is TRBV4-3, the J gene TRBJ2-1; 8 positions agree with TRBD2. CDR3 size: 17 residues. In germline, CDR1 is LGHNA, CDR2 YSLEER. With 0 bases clipped from V and 2 bases from J, the junction kept 6 bases outside the gene matches. CDR3 amino acids: CASSQDLPGGPYNEQFF. The CDR3 DNA sequence: TGCGCCAGCAGCCAAGATCTTCCGGGGGGGCCCTACAATGAGCAGTTCTTC.

This clone was counted between two and nine times. The chain has TRBV10-3 and TRBJ2-3; the D gene is possibly TRBD2 (7 bases). CDR3 size: 14 residues. V was shortened by 10 bases and J by 0 bases, with 14 bases between the two germline ends. CDR1 is ENHRY, CDR2 SYGVKD, per germline. CDR3 nucleotide sequence: TGTGCCACCAAAGGGGGAGGGAGCACAGATACGCAGTATTTT. As protein: CATKGGGSTDTQYF.

This clone was counted only a few times. The J gene is TRBJ2-3, the V gene TRBV7-2, with 8 bases that match TRBD1. CDR3 length: 14 amino acids. Germline CDR1 is SGHTA and CDR2 is FQGNSA. With 8 bases clipped from V and 0 bases from J, the junction kept 4 bases outside the gene matches. CDR3 in DNA: TGTGCCAGCTCCAGGGGGCTTAGCACAGATACGCAGTATTTT. Translation gives CASSRGLSTDTQYF.

For this clone: A much bigger clone sits one base away, suggesting this may be a read error. The chain carries TRBV7-2 and TRBJ2-3; D is undetermined. The CDR3 is 12 amino acids. Deletions cut 6 bases from V and 0 bases from J, with 4 bases between. The germline gives CDR1 SGHTA, CDR2 FQGNSA. The CDR3 here is CASRDSTDTQYF. In DNA, the CDR3 is TGTGCCAGCAGGGACAGCACAGATACGCAGTATTTT.

The chain joins TRBV28 to TRBJ1-5; D gene unclear. V lost 5 bases, J lost 10 bases, and 12 bases lay in between. This CDR3 spans 12 amino acids. Per germline, CDR1 MDHEN and CDR2 SYDVKM. As DNA, the CDR3 is TGTGCCAGCAGTCCCCACCTCGATCCCCAGCATTTT. Translation: CASSPHLDPQHF.

This clone was counted many times. The CDR3 DNA is TGCGCCAGCAGCTTGGCCTCATCCTCCTACGAGCAGTACTTC. Protein sequence: CASSLASSSYEQYF. The V call is TRBV5-1, the J call TRBJ2-7; no firm D call. V gave up 0 bases and J gave up 0 bases, with 7 bases separating them. CDR1 and CDR2 from the germline V gene are SGHRS and YFSETQ. The CDR3 covers 14 residues.

This clone was seen only a few times. Additional DNA sequences in this sample encode the identical CDR3. The rearrangement links TRBV30 to TRBJ1-1; TRBD1 might be the D (6 bases). The CDR3 has 12 residues. Trimming pared 5 bases from V and 2 bases from J, leaving 9 bases between. Germline V CDR1 and CDR2: GTSNPN, SVGIG (reference sequence). The CDR3 here is CAWAQGNTEAFF. DNA for the CDR3: TGTGCCTGGGCACAGGGAAACACTGAAGCTTTCTTT.

The chain employs TRBV29-1 and TRBJ1-2; D is uncertain. Per the germline V gene, CDR1 is SQVTM and CDR2 is ANQGSEA. The CDR3 consists of 12 residues. The V end lost 3 bases, the J end lost 5 bases, and 10 bases lay between the germline ends. CDR3 sequence (DNA): TGCAGCGTTGAGATAACAGAGTATGGCTACACCTTC. Translation gives CSVEITEYGYTF.

V gene TRBV7-2 combines with J gene TRBJ2-7, with D hard to call. The CDR3 loop spans 14 amino acids. V was shortened by 5 bases and J by 3 bases, with 14 bases between the two germline ends. Germline CDR1 SGHTA, CDR2 FQGNSA. CDR3 nucleotides: TGTGCCAGCAGCGCGAATCCCCACTACTACGAGCAGTACTTC. Residues: CASSANPHYYEQYF.

This clone has only a few counts. This likely came from a read error, as a far larger clone is one base away. This chain uses TRBV5-6 with TRBJ2-3; D gene unclear. The length of the CDR3 is 12 residues. Trimming left V 4 bases short and J 2 bases short, with 5 bases between. From germline, CDR1 is SGHDT and CDR2 YYEEEE. CDR3 nucleotides: TGTGCCAGCAGCCCCTACACAGATACGCAGTATTTT. As protein: CASSPYTDTQYF.

This clone was seen a handful of times. The chain couples TRBV7-2 to TRBJ2-1; TRBD2 matches at 7 bases. Per the germline V gene, CDR1 is SGHTA and CDR2 is FQGNSA. The CDR3 is 16 residues long. The V and J ends lost 1 base and 4 bases, in that order; junction bases with no gene match: 7. CDR3 DNA: TGTGCCAGCAGCTTAGGTCGACTAGCCATTTACAATGAGCAGTTCTTC. Translated: CASSLGRLAIYNEQFF.

The chain uses TRBV5-4 and TRBJ2-3; the D gene is possibly TRBD2 (6 bases). V was clipped by 0 bases and J by 4 bases, with 12 bases between them. This CDR3 comprises 15 residues. Germline assignment: CDR1 SGHNT and CDR2 YYREEE (reference sequence). CDR3 residues: CASSLGGTGADTQYF. For the CDR3, the DNA is TGTGCCAGCAGCTTGGGCGGGACTGGGGCAGATACGCAGTATTTT. The whole variable domain, filled in from reference TRBV5-4 and TRBJ2-3, reads ETGVTQSPTHLIKTRGQQVTLRCSSQSGHNTVSWYQQALGQGPQFIFQYYREEENGRGNFPPRFSGLQFPNYSSELNVNALELDDSALYLCASSLGGTGADTQYFGPGTRLTVL.

The chain has TRBV27 and TRBJ2-7, with 7 nucleotides matching TRBD2. The V gene's germline CDR1 is MNHEY and CDR2 SMNVEV (reference sequence). The CDR3 covers 15 residues. Trimming at V came to 5 bases and at J to 6 bases, leaving 13 bases not matched to a gene. As DNA, the CDR3 is TGTGCCAGCAGTCAATCTTGGGGAGGGTGGGGCGAGCAGTACTTC. This codes for CASSQSWGGWGEQYF.

This clone was observed a handful of times. The chain carries TRBV2 and TRBJ2-5; 7 positions match TRBD1. The CDR3 covers 14 residues. With 4 bases clipped from V and 5 bases from J, the junction kept 7 bases outside the gene matches. The germline gives CDR1 SNHLY, CDR2 FYNNEI. The DNA for the CDR3 is TGTGCCAGCAGTGGACAGGGCCCTCAGGAGACCCAGTACTTC. Encoded protein: CASSGQGPQETQYF.

This clone was counted a few times. V gene TRBV4-1 combines with J gene TRBJ2-7, with 8 bases aligning to TRBD1. The germline V gene encodes CDR1 MGHRA and CDR2 YSYEKL. The CDR3 is made up of 16 amino acids. Trimming removed 0 bases from V and 4 bases from J; junction bases left unmatched: 8. CDR3 nucleotides: TGCGCCAGCAGCCAAGATCGACGACAGGGGAGGTACGAGCAGTACTTC. It encodes CASSQDRRQGRYEQYF.